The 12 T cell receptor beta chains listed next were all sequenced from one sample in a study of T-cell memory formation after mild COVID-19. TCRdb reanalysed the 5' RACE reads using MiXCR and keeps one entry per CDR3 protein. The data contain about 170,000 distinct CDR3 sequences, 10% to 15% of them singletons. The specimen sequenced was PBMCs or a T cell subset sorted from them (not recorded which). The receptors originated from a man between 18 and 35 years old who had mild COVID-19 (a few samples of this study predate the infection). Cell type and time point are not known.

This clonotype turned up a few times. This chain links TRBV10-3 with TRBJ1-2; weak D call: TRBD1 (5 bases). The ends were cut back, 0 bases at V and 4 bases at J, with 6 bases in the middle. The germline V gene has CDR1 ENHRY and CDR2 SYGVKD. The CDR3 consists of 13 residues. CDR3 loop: CAISESQGYGYTF. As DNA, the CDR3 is TGTGCCATCAGTGAGTCGCAGGGCTATGGCTACACCTTC.

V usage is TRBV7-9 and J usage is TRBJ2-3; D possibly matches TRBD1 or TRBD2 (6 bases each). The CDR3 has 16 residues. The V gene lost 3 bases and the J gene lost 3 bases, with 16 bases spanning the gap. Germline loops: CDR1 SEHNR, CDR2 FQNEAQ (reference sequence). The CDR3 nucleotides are TGTGCCAGCAGCTTGACGGGGGCGAGGTTGACAGATACGCAGTATTTT. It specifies CASSLTGARLTDTQYF.

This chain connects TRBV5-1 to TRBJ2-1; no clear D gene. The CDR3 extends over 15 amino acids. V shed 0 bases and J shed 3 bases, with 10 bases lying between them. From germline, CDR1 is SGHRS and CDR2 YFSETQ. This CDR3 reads CASSLGGADYNEQFF. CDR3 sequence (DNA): TGCGCCAGCAGCTTGGGAGGAGCCGACTACAATGAGCAGTTCTTC.

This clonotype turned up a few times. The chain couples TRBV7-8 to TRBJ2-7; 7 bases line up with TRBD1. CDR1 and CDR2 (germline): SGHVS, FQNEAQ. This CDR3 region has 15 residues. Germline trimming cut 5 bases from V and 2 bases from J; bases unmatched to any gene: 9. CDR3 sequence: CASSGGQQSAYEQYF. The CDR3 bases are TGTGCCAGCAGCGGGGGACAGCAATCGGCCTACGAGCAGTACTTC.

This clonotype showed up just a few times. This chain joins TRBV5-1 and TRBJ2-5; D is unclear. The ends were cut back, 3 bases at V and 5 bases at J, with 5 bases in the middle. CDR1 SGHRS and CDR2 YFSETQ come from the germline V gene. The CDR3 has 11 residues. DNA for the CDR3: TGCGCCAGCAGCTCGACGGAGACCCAGTACTTC. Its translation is CASSSTETQYF.

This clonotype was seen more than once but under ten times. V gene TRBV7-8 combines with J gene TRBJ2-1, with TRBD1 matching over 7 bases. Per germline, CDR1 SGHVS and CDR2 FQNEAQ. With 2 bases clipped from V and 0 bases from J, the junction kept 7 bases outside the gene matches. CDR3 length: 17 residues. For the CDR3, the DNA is TGTGCCAGCAGCTTATTCCCGACAGGGCGCTCCTACAATGAGCAGTTCTTC. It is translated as CASSLFPTGRSYNEQFF.

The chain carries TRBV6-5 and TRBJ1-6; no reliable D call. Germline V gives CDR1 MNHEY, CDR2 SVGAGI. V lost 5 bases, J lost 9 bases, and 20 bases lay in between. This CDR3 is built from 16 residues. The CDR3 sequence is CASSETLTRGSSPLHF. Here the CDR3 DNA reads TGTGCCAGCAGTGAAACGTTGACACGGGGTAGTTCACCCCTCCACTTT.

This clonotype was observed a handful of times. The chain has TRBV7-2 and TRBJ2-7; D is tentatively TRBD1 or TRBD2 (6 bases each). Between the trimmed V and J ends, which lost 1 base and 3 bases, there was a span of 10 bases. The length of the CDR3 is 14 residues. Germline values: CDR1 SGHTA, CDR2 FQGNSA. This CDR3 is CASSLVGGHYEQYV. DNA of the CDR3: TGTGCCAGCAGCTTAGTCGGGGGCCACTACGAGCAGTACGTC.

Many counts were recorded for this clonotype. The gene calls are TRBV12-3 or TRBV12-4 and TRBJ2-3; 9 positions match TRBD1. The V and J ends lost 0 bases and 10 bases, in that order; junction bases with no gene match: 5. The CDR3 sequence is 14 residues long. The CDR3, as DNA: TGTGCCAGCAGTTTAGCCGGGACAGGGCTAGCGCAGTATTTT. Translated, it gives CASSLAGTGLAQYF.

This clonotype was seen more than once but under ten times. In DNA form, the CDR3 reads TGTGCCAGCAGCTTACGGGAGGGGGCGTACACCGGGGAGCTGTTTTTT. The encoded protein is CASSLREGAYTGELFF. V and J are TRBV7-9 and TRBJ2-2, with D maybe TRBD2 (8 bases). CDR1 and CDR2 from the germline V gene are SEHNR and FQNEAQ (reference sequence). With 2 bases removed from V and 3 bases from J, the gap between germline ends came to 13 bases. CDR3 length: 16 amino acids.

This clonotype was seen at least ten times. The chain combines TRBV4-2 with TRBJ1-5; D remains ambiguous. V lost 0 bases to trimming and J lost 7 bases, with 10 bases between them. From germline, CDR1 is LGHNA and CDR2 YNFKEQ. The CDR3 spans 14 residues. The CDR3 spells CASSQEEGAQPQHF. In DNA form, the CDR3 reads TGTGCCAGCAGCCAAGAGGAGGGAGCCCAGCCCCAGCATTTT.

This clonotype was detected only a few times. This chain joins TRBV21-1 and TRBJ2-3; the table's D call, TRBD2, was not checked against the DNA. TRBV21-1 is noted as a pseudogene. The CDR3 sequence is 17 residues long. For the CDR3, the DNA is TGTGCCAGCAGCGCGACCTCCATTCGGTGGTTTGCAGATACGCAGTATTTT. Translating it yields CASSATSIRWFADTQYF.